These 31 T cell receptor beta chains were all obtained from the same sample, sequenced in a study of blood T cell repertoires in COVID-19. Clones were sequenced by immunoSEQ multiplex PCR, and TCRdb holds only the in-frame ones, with some missing. The data show roughly 150,000 clones, over 75% seen once. Sequenced material: peripheral blood. All receptors come from a human donor in a cohort sampled during active COVID-19.

This clone was seen more than once but under ten times. The V and J genes are TRBV3-1 (or the pseudogene TRBV3-2) and TRBJ1-5; weak D call: TRBD1 (6 bases). Germline-derived CDR1 and CDR2 are LGHDT and YNNKEL (reference sequence). The ends were cut back, 1 base at V and 5 bases at J, with 15 bases in the middle. The CDR3 is 16 amino acids. The CDR3 region has the DNA TGTGCCAGCAGCCAAGGGACAGCCCTTTTCGATCAGCCCCAGCATTTT. Protein sequence: CASSQGTALFDQPQHF.

The chain is built from TRBV10-1 and TRBJ2-2; 9 nucleotides align to TRBD2. J was trimmed by 1 base and V by 6 bases; bases with no gene match: 6. Germline V gene lookup returns CDR1 WNHNN and CDR2 SYGVQD (reference sequence). This CDR3 region has 16 residues. The CDR3 sequence is CASSLGLAMNTGELFF. CDR3 bases: TGCGCCAGCAGCCTCGGACTAGCGATGAACACCGGGGAGCTGTTTTTT.

The chain combines TRBV2 with TRBJ2-7; possible D gene TRBD1, 6 bases. CDR1 is SNHLY and CDR2 is FYNNEI in the germline V gene. Between the trimmed V and J ends, which lost 7 bases and 0 bases, there was a span of 16 bases. The CDR3 contains 15 residues. CDR3 amino acids: CASTLSTGYSYEQYF. The CDR3 DNA follows: TGTGCCAGCACCCTGAGTACAGGGTACTCCTACGAGCAGTACTTC.

This clone has ten or more counts. The chain recombines TRBV12-3 or TRBV12-4 with TRBJ1-2; D call uncertain. The CDR3 totals 13 residues. The ends were cut back, 1 base at V and 3 bases at J, with 6 bases in the middle. In DNA form, the CDR3 reads TGTGCCAGCAGTTTAGGGCAGGACTATGGCTACACCTTC. This codes for CASSLGQDYGYTF.

The V call is TRBV10-3, the J call TRBJ2-6, with TRBD2 matching over 16 bases. The germline CDR1 and CDR2 sequences are ENHRY and SYGVKD. The V gene end was trimmed by 6 bases and the J gene end by 0 bases; junction bases not matched to a gene: 8. The CDR3 spans 20 residues. The CDR3 protein is CAIRSGLAGGSSSGANVLTF. The CDR3 region has the DNA TGTGCCATCAGATCGGGACTAGCGGGAGGGAGTAGCTCTGGGGCCAACGTCCTGACTTTC.

J is TRBJ2-7 and V is TRBV5-6; possible D gene TRBD2, 6 bases. Trimming pared 4 bases from V and 7 bases from J, leaving 18 bases between. This CDR3 contains 14 residues. Per the germline V gene, CDR1 is SGHDT and CDR2 is YYEEEE. This CDR3 is CASSKRAGLFEQYF. CDR3 nucleotides: TGTGCCAGCAGCAAGCGCGCGGGACTCTTTGAGCAGTACTTC.

The chain links TRBV19 to TRBJ2-3, with D possibly TRBD2 on 5 matching bases. The CDR3 has 15 amino acids. CDR1 is LNHDA, CDR2 SQIVND, per germline (reference sequence). V was cut by 2 bases and J by 2 bases, with 11 bases left in between. The CDR3 is CASSIRRANTDTQYF. The CDR3 coding sequence is TGTGCCAGTAGTATAAGGCGGGCAAACACAGATACGCAGTATTTT. Looking up the rest from reference TRBV19 and TRBJ2-3 gives the full variable domain: DGGITQSPKYLFRKEGQNVTLSCEQNLNHDAMYWYRQDPGQGLRLIYYSQIVNDFQKGDIAEGYSVSREKKESFPLTVTSAQKNPTAFYLCASSIRRANTDTQYFGPGTRLTVL.

This clone appeared a few times. The V gene is TRBV27, the J gene TRBJ2-1; perhaps TRBD1 as D (5 bases). Looked up from germline, CDR1 is MNHEY and CDR2 is SMNVEV (reference sequence). Trimming left V 0 bases short and J 6 bases short, with 6 bases between. CDR3 length equals 13 residues. The CDR3 region is CASSLSRGNEQFF. CDR3 DNA: TGTGCCAGCAGTTTATCAAGGGGCAATGAGCAGTTCTTC.

The chain couples TRBV10-3 to TRBJ2-3, with 8 bases identical to TRBD2. V was clipped by 4 bases and J by 3 bases; unmatched bases: 9. The CDR3 loop spans 16 amino acids. CDR1 and CDR2 (germline): ENHRY, SYGVKD. In DNA, the CDR3 is TGTGCCATCAGTGGGCCCTTAGCGGGGAGTACAGATACGCAGTATTTT. This encodes CAISGPLAGSTDTQYF.

This clone was counted a single time. This chain joins TRBV3-1 (or the pseudogene TRBV3-2) and TRBJ2-5, with TRBD2 identical over 9 bases. Trimming took 4 bases from V and 2 from J; bases not matched to a gene: 5. CDR1 is LGHDT, CDR2 YNNKEL, per germline (reference sequence). This CDR3 is 15 amino acids long. The CDR3 bases are TGTGCCAGCAGCCCTAGCGGGACAAAACAAGAGACCCAGTACTTC. Protein product: CASSPSGTKQETQYF.

The rearrangement uses TRBV30 and TRBJ2-1, with a tentative D call TRBD1 (5 bases). The V end was cut by 3 bases, the J end by 6 bases, with 21 bases between. The length of the CDR3 is 16 residues. The germline V gene has CDR1 GTSNPN and CDR2 SVGIG (reference sequence). CDR3 in DNA: TGTGCCTGGAGCCCTAGACAGACCACTATTCTCAATGAGCAGTTCTTC. Amino acids: CAWSPRQTTILNEQFF.

In its sample, this clone was seen once. This rearrangement joins TRBV5-1 to TRBJ1-1, with 8 bases aligning to TRBD1. Germline V gene sequence: CDR1 SGHRS, CDR2 YFSETQ. The junction had 2 bases not matched to a gene; V was cut back by 3 bases and J by 4 bases. The CDR3 has 13 amino acids. CDR3: CASSSTGGTEAFF. DNA of the CDR3: TGCGCCAGCAGCTCAACAGGGGGCACTGAAGCTTTCTTT. The full variable domain, rest sourced from reference TRBV5-1 and TRBJ1-1, is KAGVTQTPRYLIKTRGQQVTLSCSPISGHRSVSWYQQTPGQGLQFLFEYFSETQRNKGNFPGRFSGRQFSNSRSEMNVSTLELGDSALYLCASSSTGGTEAFFGQGTRLTVV.

V and J are TRBV16 and TRBJ2-1; 9 nucleotides line up with TRBD1. The CDR3 contains 15 residues. V was pared by 1 base and J by 7 bases, with 5 bases of the junction left unmatched. The V gene's germline CDR1 is KGHSY and CDR2 FQNENV. DNA for the CDR3: TGTGCCAGCAGCCAATTACAGGGGGCCGGGAATGAGCAGTTCTTC. The encoded protein is CASSQLQGAGNEQFF.

The chain carries TRBV3-1 (or the pseudogene TRBV3-2) and TRBJ1-3; D gene unclear. Between the trimmed V and J ends, which lost 3 bases and 0 bases, there was a span of 12 bases. The CDR3 totals 16 residues. Germline V gene sequence: CDR1 LGHDT, CDR2 YNNKEL (reference sequence). CDR3 loop: CASSQLRSSSGNTIYF. CDR3 sequence (DNA): TGTGCCAGCAGCCAGTTGCGGTCGAGCTCTGGAAACACCATATATTTT.

This clone has just a few counts. The chain carries TRBV9 and TRBJ2-1; TRBD1 agrees at 7 bases. The CDR3 extends over 13 amino acids. V dropped 4 bases and J dropped 14; count of bases not matched to a gene: 12. Germline assignment: CDR1 SGDLS and CDR2 YYNGEE. The DNA for the CDR3 is TGTGCCAGCAGCCGGGATGTCACAGGGGACGAGTTCTTC. Protein product: CASSRDVTGDEFF.

This clone has only a few counts. The rearrangement joins TRBV4-3 to TRBJ2-1; D remains unclear. Trimming pared 6 bases from V and 6 bases from J, leaving 18 bases between. The germline CDR1 and CDR2 sequences are LGHNA and YSLEER. This CDR3 spans 15 amino acids. The CDR3, as DNA: TGCGCCAGCAGTCGAGGTACGGAGCGTGGCAATGAGCAGTTCTTC. Translated: CASSRGTERGNEQFF.

This chain joins TRBV6-5 and TRBJ2-2, with D possibly TRBD1 on 5 matching bases. Trimming pared 4 bases from V and 5 bases from J, leaving 8 bases between. This CDR3 spans 13 amino acids. The germline gives CDR1 MNHEY, CDR2 SVGAGI. CDR3 sequence: CASSSHRTGELFF. The CDR3 DNA reads as TGTGCCAGCAGTTCCCACAGGACCGGGGAGCTGTTTTTT.

The chain is built from TRBV19 and TRBJ1-5; D may be TRBD1 (6 bases). This CDR3 region has 17 residues. From germline, CDR1 is LNHDA and CDR2 SQIVND (reference sequence). V was cut by 4 bases and J by 7 bases, with 23 bases left in between. The CDR3 loop is CASSTAPGEKRGQPQHF. CDR3 bases: TGTGCCAGTAGTACGGCCCCCGGGGAAAAAAGGGGGCAGCCCCAGCATTTT.

The rearrangement uses TRBV6-6 and TRBJ2-7, with 9 bases identical to TRBD2. V was clipped by 8 bases and J by 4 bases; unmatched bases: 6. The germline CDR1 and CDR2 sequences are MNHNY and SVGAGI (reference sequence). This CDR3 is built from 13 residues. The CDR3 DNA follows: TGTGCCAGCGTGGCGGGAGGGGCTTACGAGCAGTACTTC. Encoded protein: CASVAGGAYEQYF.

The chain uses TRBV5-1 and TRBJ1-1; 8 bases line up with TRBD1. The CDR3 length is 13 residues. Germline lookup yields CDR1 SGHRS and CDR2 YFSETQ. Trimming removed 7 bases from V and 4 bases from J; junction bases left unmatched: 6. The CDR3 region has the DNA TGCGCCAGCCAACGACAGGGGCTCACTGAAGCTTTCTTT. The encoded protein is CASQRQGLTEAFF.

The rearrangement links TRBV7-3 to TRBJ2-2; TRBD1 matches at 7 bases. Germline trimming cut 4 bases from V and 5 bases from J; bases unmatched to any gene: 13. This CDR3 spans 17 amino acids. Germline values: CDR1 SGHTA, CDR2 FQGTGA. This CDR3 is CASSSGDSKRGTGELFF. CDR3 in DNA: TGTGCCAGCAGCTCAGGGGACAGCAAAAGAGGGACCGGGGAGCTGTTTTTT.

This clone occurred a few times. The J gene is TRBJ2-7, the V gene TRBV11-2, with TRBD1 matching 10 bases. V gave up 1 base and J gave up 2 bases; unmatched junction bases: 11. The CDR3 covers 18 residues. Germline CDR1 is SGHAT and CDR2 is FQNNGV. The CDR3 is CASSLGTGGSSVPYEQYF. In DNA, the CDR3 is TGTGCCAGCAGCTTAGGGACAGGGGGGTCTAGCGTTCCCTACGAGCAGTACTTC.

The rearrangement joins TRBV7-2 to TRBJ1-6; 9 bases map to TRBD1. Trimming cost V 4 bases and J 13 bases; bases outside gene matches: 11. This CDR3 region has 15 residues. CDR1 is SGHTA and CDR2 is FQGNSA in the germline V gene. The CDR3 coding sequence is TGTGCCAGCAGCTACTATCGGGACAGGGCGAATCCCCTCCACTTT. This gives the protein CASSYYRDRANPLHF.

V usage is TRBV11-3 and J usage is TRBJ2-1, with 9 bases lining up with TRBD1. The CDR3 totals 14 residues. CDR1 is SGHNT, CDR2 YENEEA, per germline. Trimming cost V 0 bases and J 12 bases; bases outside gene matches: 6. CDR3 amino acids: CASSLDPGQGRQFF. CDR3 in DNA: TGTGCCAGCAGCTTAGATCCGGGACAGGGTCGGCAGTTCTTC.

The chain has TRBV30 and TRBJ2-7, with 10 bases that match TRBD1. Germline V gene data show CDR1 as GTSNPN and CDR2 as SVGIG (reference sequence). This CDR3 contains 15 residues. V was pared by 4 bases and J by 6 bases, with 12 bases of the junction left unmatched. This CDR3 is CAWTALDRGKREQYF. CDR3 nucleotides: TGTGCCTGGACCGCATTGGACAGGGGGAAACGCGAGCAGTACTTC.

The chain recombines TRBV6-1 with TRBJ1-3; D gene unclear. The germline V gene encodes CDR1 MNHNS and CDR2 SASEGT. This CDR3 comprises 15 residues. The V end lost 1 base, the J end lost 4 bases, and 11 bases lay between the germline ends. This CDR3 reads CASSEGVLRGNTIYF. The CDR3 bases are TGTGCCAGCAGTGAAGGCGTGTTGAGAGGAAACACCATATATTTT.

This clone occurred many times. The junction departs from germline at one end; a sequencing error may be responsible. The chain has TRBV7-6 and TRBJ1-1, with a tentative D call TRBD1 (5 bases). The germline gives CDR1 SGHVS, CDR2 FNYEAQ. The CDR3 length is 15 residues. This chain's CDR3 is CASSLSPGPYTEAFF. CDR3 coding DNA: TGTGCCAGCAGCTTAAGCCCAGGGCCATACACAGAAGCTTTCTTT.

V gene TRBV28 combines with J gene TRBJ2-1; D is possibly TRBD1 (6 bases). This CDR3 contains 15 residues. The V end was cut by 3 bases, the J end by 0 bases, with 9 bases between. The germline gives CDR1 MDHEN, CDR2 SYDVKM. CDR3 nucleotides: TGTGCCAGCAGTTTCCCAGGGGCCTCCTACAATGAGCAGTTCTTC. Amino acids: CASSFPGASYNEQFF.

The V gene is TRBV27, the J gene TRBJ2-1, with D possibly matching TRBD2 (6 bases). This CDR3 spans 14 amino acids. The germline V and J ends were trimmed by 8 bases and 9 bases, with 20 bases remaining between them. The V gene's germline CDR1 is MNHEY and CDR2 SMNVEV (reference sequence). CDR3 nucleotide sequence: TGTGCCAGCCGTCGGGGAGGACCAGTCGGTGAGCAGTTCTTC. Residues: CASRRGGPVGEQFF.

The genes are TRBV6-5 and TRBJ2-7, with TRBD2 as a possible D gene (6 bases). CDR1 MNHEY and CDR2 SVGAGI come from the germline V gene. The CDR3 length is 14 residues. V was shortened by 6 bases and J by 2 bases, with 14 bases between the two germline ends. CDR3 loop: CASRPPGLTYEQYF. CDR3 sequence (DNA): TGTGCCAGCAGACCTCCGGGACTGACCTACGAGCAGTACTTC.

This clone was seen a single time. The rearrangement links TRBV18 to TRBJ2-5, with 8 bases identical to TRBD2. After removal of 8 bases from V and 5 bases from J, the junction contained 16 bases not matched to a gene. In germline, CDR1 is KGHSH, CDR2 LQKENI. There are 16 residues in the CDR3. The CDR3 here is CASQRALSGGMETQYF. The DNA for the CDR3 is TGTGCCAGCCAAAGGGCCCTAAGCGGGGGAATGGAGACCCAGTACTTC.